This TCR beta chain was sequenced for a study of cytomegalovirus exposure and HLA in healthy donors. General study findings and limits: Solely CMV serostatus was available to characterize immune exposure. A prior analysis recorded that most TCR beta V segments were productive about 87% or about 30% of the time.

About this clone itself: The antigen remains undetermined.

With 60 Vbeta and 13 Jbeta primers, the PCR was carried out. Assay used: immunoSEQ multiplex PCR; TCRdb lists only in-frame clones, some missing. This table holds some 180,000 clones, less than 90% found once. Unmatched junction bases numbered 11, after V lost 5 bases and J lost 1 base. CDR3 length equals 16 residues. Germline V gene data show CDR1 as SGHAT and CDR2 as FQNNGV. This clonotype was obtained from a girl aged 10-17 years in good health and CMV-seropositive. The sample consisted of PBMCs. This rearrangement joins TRBV11-2 to TRBJ2-7, with TRBD1 identical over 7 bases. For the CDR3, the DNA is TGTGCCAGCAGCCCAAGACAGGGTAGAGGTTCCTACGAGCAGTACTTC. Residues: CASSPRQGRGSYEQYF.